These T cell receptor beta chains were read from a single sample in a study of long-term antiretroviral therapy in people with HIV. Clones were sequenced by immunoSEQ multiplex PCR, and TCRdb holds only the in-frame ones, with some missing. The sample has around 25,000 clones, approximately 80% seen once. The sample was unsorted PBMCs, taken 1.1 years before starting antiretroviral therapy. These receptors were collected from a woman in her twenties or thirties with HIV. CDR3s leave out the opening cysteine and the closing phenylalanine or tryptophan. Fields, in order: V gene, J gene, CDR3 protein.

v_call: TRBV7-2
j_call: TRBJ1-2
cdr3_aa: ASSLNGATGNYGYT

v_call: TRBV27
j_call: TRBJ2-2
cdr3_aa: ASSLFRANTGELF

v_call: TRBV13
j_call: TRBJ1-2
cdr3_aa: ASSFTGLYGYT

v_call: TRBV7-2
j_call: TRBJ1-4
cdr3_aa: ASSLDPGAGEKLF

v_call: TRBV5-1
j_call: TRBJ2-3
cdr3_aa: ASSLFSDTQY

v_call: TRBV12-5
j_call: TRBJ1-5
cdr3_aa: ASGLVPEQGWDNQPQH

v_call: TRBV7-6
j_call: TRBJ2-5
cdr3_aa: ASSLQETQY

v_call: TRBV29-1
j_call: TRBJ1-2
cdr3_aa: SVVGRWTDGYT

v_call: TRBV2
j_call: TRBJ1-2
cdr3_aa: ASTASLQGSVGYT

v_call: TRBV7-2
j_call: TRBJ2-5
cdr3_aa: ASSYSPGYRPQY

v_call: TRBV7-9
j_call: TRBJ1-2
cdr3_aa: ASSSGGYGYT

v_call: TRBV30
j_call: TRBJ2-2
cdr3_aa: AWRISGGETGELF

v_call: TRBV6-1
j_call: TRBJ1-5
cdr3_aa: ASRGYQPQH

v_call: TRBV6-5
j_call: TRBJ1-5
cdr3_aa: ASSLRGTSAQPQH

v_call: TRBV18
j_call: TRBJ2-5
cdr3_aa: ASSPLSAQETQY

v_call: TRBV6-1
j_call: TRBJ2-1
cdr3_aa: ASNREVGQQF

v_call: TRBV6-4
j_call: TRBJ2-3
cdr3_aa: ASSDSLSTDTQY

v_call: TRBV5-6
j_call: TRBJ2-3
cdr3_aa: ASSFSHRGNTDTQY

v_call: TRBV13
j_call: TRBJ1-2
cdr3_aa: ASSTTGQTHYGYT

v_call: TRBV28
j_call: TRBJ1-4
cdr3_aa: ASRPPGRGREKLF

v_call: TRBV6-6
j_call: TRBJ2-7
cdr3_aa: ASSYIPELSYEQY

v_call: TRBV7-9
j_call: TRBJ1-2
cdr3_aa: ASSPQEYGYT

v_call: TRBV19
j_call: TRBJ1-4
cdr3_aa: ASSLGPLGAGPGPHEKLF